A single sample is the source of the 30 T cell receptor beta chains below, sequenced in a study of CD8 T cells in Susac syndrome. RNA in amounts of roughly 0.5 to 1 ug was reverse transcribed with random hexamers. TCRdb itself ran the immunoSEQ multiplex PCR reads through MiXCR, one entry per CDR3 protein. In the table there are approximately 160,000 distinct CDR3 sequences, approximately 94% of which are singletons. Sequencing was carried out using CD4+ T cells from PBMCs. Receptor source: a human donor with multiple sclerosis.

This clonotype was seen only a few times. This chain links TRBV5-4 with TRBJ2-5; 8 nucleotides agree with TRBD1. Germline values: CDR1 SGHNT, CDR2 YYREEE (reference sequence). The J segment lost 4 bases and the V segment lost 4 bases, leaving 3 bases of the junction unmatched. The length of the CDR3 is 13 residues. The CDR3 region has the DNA TGTGCCAGCAGCCAGGACAGGGTAGAGACCCAGTACTTC. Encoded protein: CASSQDRVETQYF.

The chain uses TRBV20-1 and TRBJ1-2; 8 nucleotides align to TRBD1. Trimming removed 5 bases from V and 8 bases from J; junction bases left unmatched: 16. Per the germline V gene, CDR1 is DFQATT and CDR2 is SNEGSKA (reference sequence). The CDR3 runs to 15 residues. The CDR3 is CSARTLTGESGGYTF. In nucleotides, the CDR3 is TGCAGTGCTCGCACTTTGACAGGGGAGAGCGGCGGCTACACCTTC.

The CDR3 here is CATSDWTSGSIGQQFF. In nucleotides, the CDR3 is TGTGCCACCAGTGATTGGACTAGCGGGAGTATAGGGCAGCAGTTCTTC. This chain links TRBV24-1 with TRBJ2-1; 13 nucleotides agree with TRBD2. CDR3 length: 16 residues. V lost 2 bases and J lost 11; bases outside the gene matches: 8. CDR1 and CDR2 from the germline V gene are KGHDR and SFDVKD.

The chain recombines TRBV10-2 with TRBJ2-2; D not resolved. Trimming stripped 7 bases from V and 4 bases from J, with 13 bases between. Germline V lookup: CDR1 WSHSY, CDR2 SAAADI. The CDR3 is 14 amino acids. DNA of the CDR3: TGCGCCAGCAAAGTAGGGCTGGGCACCGGGGAGCTGTTTTTT. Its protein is CASKVGLGTGELFF.

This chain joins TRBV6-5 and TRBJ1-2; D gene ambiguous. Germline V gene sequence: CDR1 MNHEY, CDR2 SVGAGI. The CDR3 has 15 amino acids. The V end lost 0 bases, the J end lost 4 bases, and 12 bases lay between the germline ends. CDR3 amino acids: CASSYSNGFGYGYTF. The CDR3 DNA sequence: TGTGCCAGCAGTTACTCGAACGGGTTCGGCTATGGCTACACCTTC.

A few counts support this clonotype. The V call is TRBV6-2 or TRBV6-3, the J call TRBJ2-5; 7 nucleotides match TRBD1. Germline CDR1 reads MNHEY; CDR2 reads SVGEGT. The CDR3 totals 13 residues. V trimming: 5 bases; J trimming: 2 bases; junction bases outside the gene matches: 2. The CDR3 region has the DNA TGTGCCAGCAGTCCGACAGGGCAAGAGACCCAGTACTTC. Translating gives CASSPTGQETQYF.

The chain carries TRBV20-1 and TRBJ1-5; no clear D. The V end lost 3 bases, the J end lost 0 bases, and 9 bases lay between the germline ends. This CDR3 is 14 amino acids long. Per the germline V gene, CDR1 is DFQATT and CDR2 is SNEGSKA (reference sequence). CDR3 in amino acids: CSASLGNSNQPQHF. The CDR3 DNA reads TGCAGTGCTAGCTTGGGCAATAGCAATCAGCCCCAGCATTTT.

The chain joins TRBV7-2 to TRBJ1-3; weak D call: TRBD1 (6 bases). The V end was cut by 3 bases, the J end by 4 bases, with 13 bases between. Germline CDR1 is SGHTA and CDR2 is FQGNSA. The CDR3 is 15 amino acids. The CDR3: CASSFGGALGNTIYF. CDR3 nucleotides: TGTGCCAGCAGCTTTGGGGGGGCTTTGGGAAACACCATATATTTT.

CDR3 loop: CASEGLDEKLFF. The DNA for the CDR3 is TGCGCCAGCGAAGGATTAGACGAAAAACTGTTTTTT. The gene calls are TRBV4-3 and TRBJ1-4; D is unclear. Germline V gene data show CDR1 as LGHNA and CDR2 as YSLEER. The V end was cut by 8 bases, the J end by 8 bases, with 12 bases between. The CDR3 sequence is 12 residues long.

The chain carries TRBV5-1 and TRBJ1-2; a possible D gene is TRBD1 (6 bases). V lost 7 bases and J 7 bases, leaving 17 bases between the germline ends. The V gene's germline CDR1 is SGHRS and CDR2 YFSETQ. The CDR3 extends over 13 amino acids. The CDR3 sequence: CASRIQGPAGYTF. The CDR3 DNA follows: TGCGCCAGCCGAATACAGGGACCAGCTGGCTACACCTTC.

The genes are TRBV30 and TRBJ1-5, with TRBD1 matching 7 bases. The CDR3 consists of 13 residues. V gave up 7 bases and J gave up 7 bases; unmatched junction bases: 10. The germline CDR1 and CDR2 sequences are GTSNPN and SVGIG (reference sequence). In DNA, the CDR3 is TGTGCCTACCGAGGGGGCTCCGGCCAGCCCCAGCATTTT. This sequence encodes CAYRGGSGQPQHF.

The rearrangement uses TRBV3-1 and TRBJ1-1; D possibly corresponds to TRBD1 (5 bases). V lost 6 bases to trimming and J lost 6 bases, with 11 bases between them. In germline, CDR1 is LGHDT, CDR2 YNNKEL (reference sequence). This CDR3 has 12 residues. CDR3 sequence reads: CASSPGRPEAFF. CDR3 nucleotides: TGTGCCAGCAGTCCGGGACGCCCTGAAGCTTTCTTT. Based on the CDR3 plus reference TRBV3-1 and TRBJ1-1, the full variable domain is DTAVSQTPKYLVTQMGNDKSIKCEQNLGHDTMYWYKQDSKKFLKIMFSYNNKELIINETVPNRFSPKSPDKAHLNLHINSLELGDSAVYFCASSPGRPEAFFGQGTRLTVV.

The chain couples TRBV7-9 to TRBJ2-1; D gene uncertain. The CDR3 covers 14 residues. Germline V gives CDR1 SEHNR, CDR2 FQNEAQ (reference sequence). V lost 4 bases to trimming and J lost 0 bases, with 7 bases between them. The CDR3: CASSSAHSYNEQFF. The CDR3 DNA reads TGTGCCAGCAGCTCAGCTCACTCCTACAATGAGCAGTTCTTC.

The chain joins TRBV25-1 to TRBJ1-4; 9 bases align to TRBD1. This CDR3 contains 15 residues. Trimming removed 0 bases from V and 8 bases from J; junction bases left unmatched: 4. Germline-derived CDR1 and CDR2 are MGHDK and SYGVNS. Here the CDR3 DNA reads TGTGCCAGCAGTGAATATCTGGGACAGGGCGAAAAACTGTTTTTT. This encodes CASSEYLGQGEKLFF.

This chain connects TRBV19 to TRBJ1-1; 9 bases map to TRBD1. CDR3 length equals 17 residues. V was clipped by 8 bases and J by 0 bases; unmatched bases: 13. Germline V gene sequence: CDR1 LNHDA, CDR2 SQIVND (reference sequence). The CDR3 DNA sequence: TGTGCCAGTCAGGTGGGACAGGGACGGTTCATGAACACTGAAGCTTTCTTT. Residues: CASQVGQGRFMNTEAFF.

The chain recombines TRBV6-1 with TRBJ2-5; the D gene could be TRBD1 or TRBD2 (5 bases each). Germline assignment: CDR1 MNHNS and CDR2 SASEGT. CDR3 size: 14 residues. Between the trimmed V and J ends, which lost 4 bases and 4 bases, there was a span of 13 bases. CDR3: CASSGGRPGETQYF. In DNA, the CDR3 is TGTGCCAGCAGTGGGGGACGGCCGGGAGAGACCCAGTACTTC.

CDR3 region: CASSRDVNYGYTF. The CDR3 bases are TGTGCCAGCAGCCGCGACGTAAACTATGGCTACACCTTC. V gene TRBV7-8 combines with J gene TRBJ1-2; D unresolved. The CDR3 spans 13 residues. Germline CDR1 SGHVS, CDR2 FQNEAQ. V was trimmed by 5 bases and J by 2 bases, leaving 9 bases between them.

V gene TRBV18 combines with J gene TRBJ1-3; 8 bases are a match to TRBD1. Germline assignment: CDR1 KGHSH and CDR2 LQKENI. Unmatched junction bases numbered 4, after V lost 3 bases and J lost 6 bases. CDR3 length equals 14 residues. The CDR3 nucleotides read TGTGCCAGCTCACCCGGGACAGGAGAAAACACCATATATTTT. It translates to CASSPGTGENTIYF.

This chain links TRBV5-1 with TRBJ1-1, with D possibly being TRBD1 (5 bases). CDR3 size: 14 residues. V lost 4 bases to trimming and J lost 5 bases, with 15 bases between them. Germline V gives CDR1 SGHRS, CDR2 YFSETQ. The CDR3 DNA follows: TGCGCCAGCAGCCCTTCGGGGGATGGAACTGAAGCTTTCTTT. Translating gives CASSPSGDGTEAFF.

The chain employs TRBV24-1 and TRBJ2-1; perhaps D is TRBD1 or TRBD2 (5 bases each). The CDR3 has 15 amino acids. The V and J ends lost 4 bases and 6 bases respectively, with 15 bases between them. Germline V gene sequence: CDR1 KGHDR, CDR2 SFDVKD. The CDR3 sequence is CATSDTGTSFNEQFF. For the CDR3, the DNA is TGTGCCACCAGTGACACCGGGACCTCGTTCAATGAGCAGTTCTTC.

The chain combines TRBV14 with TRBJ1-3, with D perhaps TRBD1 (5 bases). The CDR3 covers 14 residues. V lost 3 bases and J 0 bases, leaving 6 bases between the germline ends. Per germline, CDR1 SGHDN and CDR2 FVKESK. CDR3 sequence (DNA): TGTGCCAGCAGCCAGGGGGACTCTGGAAACACCATATATTTT. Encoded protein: CASSQGDSGNTIYF.

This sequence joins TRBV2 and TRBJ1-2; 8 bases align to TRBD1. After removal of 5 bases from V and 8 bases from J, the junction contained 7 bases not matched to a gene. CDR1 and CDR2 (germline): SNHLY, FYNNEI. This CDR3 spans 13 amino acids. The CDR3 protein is CASSPDRDSGYTF. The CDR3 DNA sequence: TGTGCCAGCAGTCCGGACAGGGATAGCGGCTACACCTTC.

For the CDR3, the DNA is TGTGCCAGCGAACGGCTGGGCACAGATACGCAGTATTTT. This encodes CASERLGTDTQYF. The J gene is TRBJ2-3, the V gene TRBV13; no definite D call. Germline-derived CDR1 and CDR2 are PRHDT and FYEKMQ (reference sequence). There are 13 residues in the CDR3. Trimming left V 8 bases short and J 1 base short, with 10 bases between. Supplemented by reference TRBV13 and TRBJ2-3, the full variable domain reads AAGVIQSPRHLIKEKRETATLKCYPIPRHDTVYWYQQGPGQDPQFLISFYEKMQSDKGSIPDRFSAQQFSDYHSELNMSSLELGDSALYFCASERLGTDTQYFGPGTRLTVL.

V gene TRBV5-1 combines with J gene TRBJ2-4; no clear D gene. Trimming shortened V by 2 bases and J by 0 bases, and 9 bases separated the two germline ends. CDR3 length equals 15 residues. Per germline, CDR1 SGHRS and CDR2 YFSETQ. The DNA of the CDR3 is TGCGCCAGCAGCTTAGGGCCTATAGCCAAAAACATTCAGTACTTC. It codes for CASSLGPIAKNIQYF.

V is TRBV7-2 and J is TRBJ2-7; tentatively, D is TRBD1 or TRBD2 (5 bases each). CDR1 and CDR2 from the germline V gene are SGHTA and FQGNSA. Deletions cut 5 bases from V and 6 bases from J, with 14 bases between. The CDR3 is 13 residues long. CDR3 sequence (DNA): TGTGCCAGCAGCCGGGACCGCCGGAGCGAGCAGTACTTC. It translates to CASSRDRRSEQYF.

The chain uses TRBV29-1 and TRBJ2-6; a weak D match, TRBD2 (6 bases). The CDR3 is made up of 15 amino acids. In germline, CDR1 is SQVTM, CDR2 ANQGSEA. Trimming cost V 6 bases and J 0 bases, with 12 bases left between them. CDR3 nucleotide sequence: TGCAGCGTCGTTGGGAGGACCTCTGGGGCCAACGTCCTGACTTTC. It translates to CSVVGRTSGANVLTF.

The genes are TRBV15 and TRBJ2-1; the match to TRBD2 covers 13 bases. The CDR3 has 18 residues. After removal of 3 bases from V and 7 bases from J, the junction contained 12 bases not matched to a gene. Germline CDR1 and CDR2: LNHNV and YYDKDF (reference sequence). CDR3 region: CATSRRVSLTSGRNEQFF. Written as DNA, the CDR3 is TGTGCCACCAGCAGGAGAGTAAGTTTGACTAGCGGGAGGAATGAGCAGTTCTTC.

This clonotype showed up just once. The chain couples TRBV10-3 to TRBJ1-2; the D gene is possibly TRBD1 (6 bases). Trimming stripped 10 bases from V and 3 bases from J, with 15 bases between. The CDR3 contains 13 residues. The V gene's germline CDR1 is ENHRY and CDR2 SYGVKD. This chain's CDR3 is CASSRDTDYGYTF. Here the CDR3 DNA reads TGTGCCAGTTCCCGGGACACCGACTATGGCTACACCTTC.

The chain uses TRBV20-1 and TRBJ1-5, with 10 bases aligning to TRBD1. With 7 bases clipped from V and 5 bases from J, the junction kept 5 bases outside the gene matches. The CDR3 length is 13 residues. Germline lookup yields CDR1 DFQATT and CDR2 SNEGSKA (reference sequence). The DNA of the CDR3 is TGCAGTGTCGACAGGGGGCTTCATCAGCCCCAGCATTTT. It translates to CSVDRGLHQPQHF.

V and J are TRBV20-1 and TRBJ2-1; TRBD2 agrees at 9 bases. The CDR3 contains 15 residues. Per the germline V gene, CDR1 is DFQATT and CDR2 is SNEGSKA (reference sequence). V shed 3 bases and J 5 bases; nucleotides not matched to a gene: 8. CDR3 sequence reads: CSARPVTSGNNEQFF. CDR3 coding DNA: TGCAGTGCTAGGCCCGTGACTAGCGGAAACAATGAGCAGTTCTTC.